The 26 T cell receptor beta chains below were found in one sample sequenced in a study of blood T cells in healthy people across ages. A second PCR, run for roughly 6 to 11 cycles, used a sample-barcoded 5' primer plus a J-beta primer mix. TCRdb fed the 5' RACE reads into MiXCR, producing one record per CDR3 protein. The table lists some 850,000 distinct CDR3 sequences, 20% to 30% of them singletons. These data also featured in a second study, about T cells of mothers and their children.

The sample was blood. Receptors originate from a boy aged 5-17 years in good health.

The J gene is TRBJ2-5, the V gene TRBV12-5; D not resolved. Near its end, the DNA agrees better with TRBJ2-1, so the J call may be wrong. The CDR3 has 14 residues. Germline values: CDR1 LGHNT, CDR2 FRNRAP. In DNA, the CDR3 is TGTGCTAGTGGTTTAGGCGGATACTACAATGAGCAGTTCTTC. Amino acid sequence: CASGLGGYYNEQFF.

The chain combines TRBV24-1 with TRBJ2-1; 7 nucleotides line up with TRBD1. Trimming at V came to 5 bases and at J to 4 bases, leaving 7 bases not matched to a gene. This CDR3 spans 15 amino acids. Germline V gene data show CDR1 as KGHDR and CDR2 as SFDVKD. CDR3 in DNA: TGTGCCACCAGTGTGGGACAGTCGAAGTACAATGAGCAGTTCTTC. It translates to CATSVGQSKYNEQFF.

This clonotype was counted between two and nine times. The J gene is TRBJ2-7, the V gene TRBV6-5; D is possibly TRBD1 or TRBD2 (5 bases each). CDR3 length: 18 residues. V dropped 0 bases and J dropped 3 bases, with 21 bases sitting between them. Germline V gene data show CDR1 as MNHEY and CDR2 as SVGAGI. The CDR3 loop reads CASSYSIFKGPSVYEQYF. The CDR3 coding sequence is TGTGCCAGCAGTTACTCGATCTTTAAGGGACCCTCCGTCTACGAGCAGTACTTC.

A word on this clonotype: One end of the junction is discordant with germline, which a read error may explain. The chain recombines TRBV14 with TRBJ1-1; D gene ambiguous. Germline values: CDR1 SGHDN, CDR2 FVKESK. This CDR3 region has 14 residues. The CDR3 is CANSPLLGNTEAFF. CDR3 bases: TGTGCCAACAGCCCCCTCTTAGGGAACACTGAAGCTTTCTTT.

This clonotype was seen a handful of times. The chain has TRBV6-5 and TRBJ2-5; possibly TRBD2 for D (6 bases). TRBJ2-1 matches the DNA end more closely, so the J call is doubtful. The V gene's germline CDR1 is MNHEY and CDR2 SVGAGI. The CDR3 contains 15 residues. The CDR3 protein is CASSRGGATYNEQFF. CDR3 coding DNA: TGTGCCAGCAGTCGCGGCGGGGCTACCTACAATGAGCAGTTCTTC.

This clonotype came up once. This chain joins TRBV12-5 and TRBJ2-5, with 8 positions matching TRBD1. The CDR3 is 15 residues long. Per the germline V gene, CDR1 is LGHNT and CDR2 is FRNRAP. Trimming took 6 bases from V and 1 from J; bases not matched to a gene: 7. The CDR3 DNA reads as TGTGCTAGTGGCCCTGGACAGGGCTTCCAAGAGACCCAGTACTTC. This gives the protein CASGPGQGFQETQYF.

This chain joins TRBV30 and TRBJ2-3; D is tentatively TRBD1 or TRBD2 (5 bases each). The CDR3 is 17 amino acids. Looked up from germline, CDR1 is GTSNPN and CDR2 is SVGIG (reference sequence). Trimming removed 1 base at V and 1 base at J, with 18 bases between. CDR3 DNA sequence: TGTGCCTGGAGTGAATTGGGGGTAACCCGAGGCACAGATACGCAGTATTTT. It codes for CAWSELGVTRGTDTQYF. Together with reference TRBV30 and TRBJ2-3, the CDR3 gives the full variable domain: SQTIHQWPATLVQPVGSPLSLECTVEGTSNPNLYWYRQAAGRGLQLLFYSVGIGQISSEVPQNLSASRPQDRQFILSSKKLLLSDSGFYLCAWSELGVTRGTDTQYFGPGTRLTVL.

This clonotype was observed a few times. This chain connects TRBV12-3 or TRBV12-4 to TRBJ1-4; TRBD1 matches 9 bases. Trimming cost V 5 bases and J 0 bases; bases outside gene matches: 10. The CDR3 contains 18 residues. The CDR3 loop is CASSARDRAGATNEKLFF. The CDR3 DNA sequence: TGTGCCAGCAGTGCACGGGACAGGGCCGGCGCAACTAATGAAAAACTGTTTTTT.

This chain connects TRBV20-1 to TRBJ1-4; D ambiguous. This CDR3 region has 13 residues. Trimming removed 5 bases from V and 8 bases from J, with 15 bases in between. Germline lookup yields CDR1 DFQATT and CDR2 SNEGSKA (reference sequence). This CDR3 is CSAAPSGEEKLFF. DNA for the CDR3: TGCAGTGCTGCCCCCTCCGGAGAGGAAAAACTGTTTTTT.

Only a few counts were recorded for this clonotype. This sequence joins TRBV5-1 and TRBJ2-7, with D possibly being TRBD1 or TRBD2 (5 bases each). The germline V gene has CDR1 SGHRS and CDR2 YFSETQ. Trimming left V 4 bases short and J 3 bases short, with 14 bases between. CDR3 length equals 14 residues. The CDR3 loop is CASSPGTVIYEQYF. CDR3 DNA: TGCGCCAGCAGCCCCGGGACGGTCATCTACGAGCAGTACTTC.

Regarding this clonotype: Being one base from a much bigger clone, this may be a read error. The rearrangement uses TRBV28 and TRBJ1-5; TRBD1 aligns across 7 bases. The CDR3 is 15 residues long. The germline CDR1 and CDR2 sequences are MDHEN and SYDVKM. CDR3 protein: CANSPLTGNNQPQHF. For the CDR3, the DNA is TGTGCCAACAGTCCTCTGACAGGGAACAATCAGCCCCAGCATTTT. The variable domain in full, completed from reference TRBV28 and TRBJ1-5, reads DVKVTQSSRYLVKRTGEKVFLECVQDMDHENMFWYRQDPGLGLRLIYFSYDVKMKEKGDIPEGYSVSREKKERFSLILESASTNQTSMYLCANSPLTGNNQPQHFGDGTRLSIL.

This rearrangement joins TRBV6-5 to TRBJ2-3; D not certain. Trimming pared 5 bases from V and 0 bases from J, leaving 12 bases between. Per germline, CDR1 MNHEY and CDR2 SVGAGI. The CDR3 spans 15 residues. The CDR3 sequence is CASSRVISSTDTQYF. CDR3 DNA: TGTGCCAGCAGTAGGGTAATCTCTAGCACAGATACGCAGTATTTT.

This clonotype was observed many times. The chain links TRBV20-1 to TRBJ2-5, with 7 bases fitting TRBD2. With V trimmed by 2 bases and J by 5 bases, 5 bases remained unmatched. The CDR3 is made up of 13 amino acids. The germline CDR1 and CDR2 sequences are DFQATT and SNEGSKA (reference sequence). In DNA, the CDR3 is TGCAGTGCTAGATGGGAGGGCCGGGAGACCCAGTACTTC. This encodes CSARWEGRETQYF.

The table lists this clonotype with a few counts. The chain employs TRBV12-5 and TRBJ2-7; possible D gene TRBD1, 6 bases. The CDR3 consists of 16 residues. The germline CDR1 and CDR2 sequences are LGHNT and FRNRAP. The ends were cut back, 5 bases at V and 2 bases at J, with 19 bases in the middle. In nucleotides, the CDR3 is TGTGCTAGTGGTACAAACCTCAGGGGTTGGACCTACGAGCAGTACTTC. This translates into CASGTNLRGWTYEQYF. The variable domain in full, with the rest retrieved from reference TRBV12-5 and TRBJ2-7, is DARVTQTPRHKVTEMGQEVTMRCQPILGHNTVFWYRQTMMQGLELLAYFRNRAPLDDSGMPKDRFSAEMPDATLATLKIQPSEPRDSAVYFCASGTNLRGWTYEQYFGPGTRLTVT.

This clonotype was seen more than once but under ten times. The genes are TRBV21-1 and TRBJ2-2; the table's D call, TRBD1, was not checked against the DNA. TRBV21-1 is labeled a pseudogene. The CDR3 runs 15 residues. The CDR3 coding sequence is TGTGCCAGCAGCAAAGCTGTCAGGGGGGCCGGGGAGCTGTTTTTT. This translates into CASSKAVRGAGELFF.

This sequence joins TRBV24-1 and TRBJ2-3; 16 bases are shared with TRBD2. V lost 2 bases to trimming and J lost 6 bases; unmatched junction nucleotides: 4. CDR1 and CDR2 (germline): KGHDR, SFDVKD. This CDR3 spans 17 amino acids. This chain's CDR3 is CATSDSGLAGGLDTQYF. CDR3 bases: TGTGCCACCAGTGATTCGGGACTAGCGGGGGGGCTGGATACGCAGTATTTT.

This rearrangement joins TRBV27 to TRBJ2-1; D may be TRBD2 (6 bases). The J call may be mistaken, given a closer DNA end match to TRBJ2-7. CDR3 length: 14 amino acids. Germline loops: CDR1 MNHEY, CDR2 SMNVEV (reference sequence). As DNA, the CDR3 is TGTGCCAGCAGTTTATTTCCGGGGGTCTACGAGCAGTACTTC. It codes for CASSLFPGVYEQYF.

This clonotype was found a few times. The rearrangement uses TRBV3-1 and TRBJ2-7; D not certain. V was shortened by 0 bases and J by 3 bases, with 9 bases between the two germline ends. Germline lookup yields CDR1 LGHDT and CDR2 YNNKEL (reference sequence). The CDR3 is made up of 14 amino acids. The CDR3 sequence is CASSQDIRNYEQYF. In DNA, the CDR3 is TGTGCCAGCAGCCAAGATATACGGAACTACGAGCAGTACTTC.

The rearrangement joins TRBV7-2 to TRBJ2-3; 13 positions match TRBD2. V trimming: 5 bases; J trimming: 0 bases; junction bases outside the gene matches: 8. This CDR3 has 18 amino acids. Germline V gene lookup returns CDR1 SGHTA and CDR2 FQGNSA. The CDR3, as DNA: TGTGCCAGCAGCCCCCCGGGACTAGCGGGAACTAGCACAGATACGCAGTATTTT. Translated, it gives CASSPPGLAGTSTDTQYF.

V is TRBV7-9 and J is TRBJ1-6, with D perhaps matching TRBD1 (5 bases). V dropped 5 bases and J dropped 10 bases, with 18 bases sitting between them. The CDR3 totals 15 residues. The V gene's germline CDR1 is SEHNR and CDR2 FQNEAQ (reference sequence). CDR3 bases: TGTGCCAGCAGCCTGCTGCTCAGGGAGCAATCACCCCTCCACTTT. Protein: CASSLLLREQSPLHF.

This clonotype was detected only a few times. Here the CDR3 DNA reads TGTGCCAGCAGTCCTCAGCGGGGACAGGGCGACGAGCAGTACTTC. This encodes CASSPQRGQGDEQYF. V is TRBV12-3 or TRBV12-4 and J is TRBJ2-7; 9 nucleotides agree with TRBD1. The CDR3 has 15 residues. V lost 5 bases and J lost 5; bases outside the gene matches: 10.

This clonotype was found a few times. The junction shows a germline mismatch at one end, possibly a read error. The J gene is TRBJ2-7, the V gene TRBV5-1, with D tentatively TRBD1 or TRBD2 (5 bases each). The CDR3 runs to 17 residues. CDR1 is SGHRS, CDR2 YFSETQ, per germline. The CDR3 DNA follows: TGCGCCAGCAGCTTGGCCGAGGGACGGACCCCCTACTACGTGCAGTACTTC. It translates to CASSLAEGRTPYYVQYF.

The chain joins TRBV5-1 to TRBJ2-5; D gene ambiguous. Trimming pared 5 bases from V and 1 base from J, leaving 12 bases between. Germline loops: CDR1 SGHRS, CDR2 YFSETQ. CDR3 length: 14 amino acids. CDR3 loop: CASSAGRIQETQYF. In DNA form, the CDR3 reads TGCGCCAGCAGTGCCGGCAGGATCCAAGAGACCCAGTACTTC.

This clonotype has only a few counts. The J gene is TRBJ2-3, the V gene TRBV29-1; TRBD1 is a possible D gene (6 bases). The CDR3 has 13 residues. Looked up from germline, CDR1 is SQVTM and CDR2 is ANQGSEA. Trimming removed 6 bases at V and 3 bases at J, with 13 bases between. CDR3 DNA sequence: TGCAGCGTCGCCGGAGACAGGACAGATACGCAGTATTTT. Translated: CSVAGDRTDTQYF.

This chain links TRBV20-1 with TRBJ2-3, with TRBD2 matching over 9 bases. The CDR3 is made up of 16 amino acids. The junction had 11 bases not matched to a gene; V was cut back by 4 bases and J by 3 bases. CDR1 is DFQATT and CDR2 is SNEGSKA in the germline V gene (reference sequence). The CDR3 is CSAIPSGAGGTDTQYF. Written as DNA, the CDR3 is TGCAGTGCTATCCCGAGTGGAGCGGGGGGAACAGATACGCAGTATTTT.

This clonotype appeared a few times. The chain links TRBV5-1 to TRBJ2-5, with 12 bases aligning to TRBD2. Trimming removed 4 bases from V and 1 base from J; junction bases left unmatched: 5. The CDR3 has 16 residues. Germline CDR1 is SGHRS and CDR2 is YFSETQ. CDR3 nucleotides: TGCGCCAGCAGCACGGGGACTAGCGGGCTCCAAGAGACCCAGTACTTC. It encodes CASSTGTSGLQETQYF.